These 29 T cell receptor beta chains originate from one sample sequenced in a study of cytomegalovirus exposure and HLA in healthy donors (TCRdb year 2017). Libraries were prepared through the immunoSEQ multiplex PCR assay. For the multiplex PCR, a mixture combining 60 forward primers for TCR Vbeta segments and 13 reverse primers for TCR Jbeta segments was used. This immuneACCESS table, as held by TCRdb, lists in-frame sequences with V and J called but not all clones. Of the missing ones, under half trace to an unresolved V gene in checked studies; the others have no known cause. The sample table lists some 150,000 clones, around 80% of them with a count of one. The ten top clones hold under 5% of the sample. The sample comprised PBMCs. These receptors were obtained from a woman in her fifties or sixties in good health and CMV-seropositive.

The chain uses TRBV6-1 and TRBJ1-6; no clear D. CDR3 length: 13 amino acids. The germline V gene has CDR1 MNHNS and CDR2 SASEGT. V gave up 7 bases and J gave up 10 bases, with 14 bases separating them. In DNA, the CDR3 is TGTGCCAGCATAAGGGAGGTGGAATCACCCCTCCACTTT. Encoded protein: CASIREVESPLHF.

A note on this clone: One end of the junction is discordant with germline, which a read error may explain. The rearrangement joins TRBV7-7 to TRBJ2-5; TRBD2 agrees at 7 bases. This CDR3 spans 13 amino acids. Germline V gene sequence: CDR1 SSHAT, CDR2 FNYEAQ (reference sequence). CDR3 sequence (DNA): TGTGCTAGCAGCTATGGCGGGGGAGAGACCCAGTACTTC. Translating gives CASSYGGGETQYF.

This chain links TRBV6-1 with TRBJ2-7, with unresolved D. The V end lost 3 bases, the J end lost 6 bases, and 12 bases lay between the germline ends. CDR1 is MNHNS and CDR2 is SASEGT in the germline V gene. The CDR3 has 13 amino acids. The CDR3 sequence: CASSESFFREQYF. CDR3 sequence (DNA): TGTGCCAGCAGTGAGTCCTTCTTCCGCGAGCAGTACTTC.

CDR3 nucleotide sequence: TGTGCCAGCAGGGCACAGGGCTCGAACACTGAAGCTTTCTTT. Protein sequence: CASRAQGSNTEAFF. The chain has TRBV6-5 and TRBJ1-1; a weak D match, TRBD1 (6 bases). V was cut by 6 bases and J by 1 base, with 12 bases left in between. The CDR3 runs 14 residues. Germline CDR1 is MNHEY and CDR2 is SVGAGI.

This clone was counted only a few times. The chain employs TRBV5-1 and TRBJ1-2; 9 bases line up with TRBD1. The CDR3 extends over 14 amino acids. J was trimmed by 7 bases and V by 2 bases; bases with no gene match: 6. Germline CDR1 and CDR2: SGHRS and YFSETQ. The CDR3 DNA follows: TGCGCCAGCAGCTTAACCGGGACAGGGTCTGGCTACACCTTC. Translation: CASSLTGTGSGYTF.

CDR3 region: CATAGTTNQPQHF. DNA of the CDR3: TGTGCCACCGCCGGGACAACAAATCAGCCCCAGCATTTT. This chain links TRBV19 with TRBJ1-5; D may be TRBD1 (6 bases). The germline V gene has CDR1 LNHDA and CDR2 SQIVND (reference sequence). With 10 bases removed from V and 4 bases from J, the gap between germline ends came to 14 bases. This CDR3 region has 13 residues.

This chain joins TRBV18 and TRBJ2-3; 10 bases map to TRBD1. The germline V gene has CDR1 KGHSH and CDR2 LQKENI. J gave up 2 bases and V 5 bases, and 7 bases lay outside the gene matches. The length of the CDR3 is 16 residues. CDR3 in amino acids: CASSADRGPYTDTQYF. CDR3 nucleotide sequence: TGTGCCAGCTCAGCAGACAGGGGGCCTTACACAGATACGCAGTATTTT.

The rearrangement uses TRBV6-1 and TRBJ1-5; the D is unclear. CDR3 size: 13 residues. Germline V gene data show CDR1 as MNHNS and CDR2 as SASEGT. Trimming took off 7 bases at V and 4 bases at J, with 11 bases between the two ends. CDR3 DNA: TGTGCCAGCATAGCGGCCTTTAATCAGCCCCAGCATTTT. It is translated as CASIAAFNQPQHF.

The V call is TRBV5-5, the J call TRBJ2-5, with a possible D match to TRBD2 (6 bases). Germline assignment: CDR1 SGHKS and CDR2 YYEKEE (reference sequence). Between the trimmed V and J ends, which lost 3 bases and 2 bases, there was a span of 14 bases. This CDR3 comprises 15 residues. CDR3 loop: CASSWEAVIQETQYF. CDR3 sequence (DNA): TGTGCCAGCAGCTGGGAGGCGGTTATACAAGAGACCCAGTACTTC.

CDR3 DNA sequence: TGTGCCAGCACTGGGACAGGGAACACTGAAGCTTTCTTT. Amino acid sequence: CASTGTGNTEAFF. The rearrangement uses TRBV2 and TRBJ1-1; 8 bases map to TRBD1. The length of the CDR3 is 13 residues. Trimming cost V 7 bases and J 1 base; bases outside gene matches: 2. Germline V CDR1 and CDR2: SNHLY, FYNNEI.

This chain joins TRBV19 and TRBJ2-7, with D possibly being TRBD2 (7 bases). Between the trimmed V and J ends, which lost 4 bases and 6 bases, there was a span of 13 bases. The CDR3 runs to 13 residues. Germline V gives CDR1 LNHDA, CDR2 SQIVND (reference sequence). In DNA, the CDR3 is TGTGCCAGTAGTAACGGGGGGCAGAGCGAGCAGTACTTC. This translates into CASSNGGQSEQYF.

The chain recombines TRBV2 with TRBJ2-7; D unclear. Germline CDR1 SNHLY, CDR2 FYNNEI. This CDR3 region has 11 residues. V lost 1 base, J lost 9 bases, and 7 bases lay in between. CDR3: CASSEGHRQYF. As DNA, the CDR3 is TGTGCCAGCAGTGAAGGCCATAGGCAGTACTTC.

The J gene is TRBJ1-1, the V gene TRBV4-3; TRBD1 is a possible D gene (6 bases). There are 15 residues in the CDR3. The germline V gene has CDR1 LGHNA and CDR2 YSLEER. V dropped 2 bases and J dropped 1 base, with 11 bases sitting between them. The CDR3 reads CASSQTRGGNTEAFF. The CDR3 bases are TGCGCCAGCAGCCAAACTCGAGGGGGGAACACTGAAGCTTTCTTT.

This sequence joins TRBV4-3 and TRBJ2-6; 9 bases are a match to TRBD2. The CDR3 sequence is 18 residues long. Looked up from germline, CDR1 is LGHNA and CDR2 is YSLEER. V was pared by 0 bases and J by 0 bases, with 3 bases of the junction left unmatched. CDR3 coding DNA: TGCGCCAGCAGCCAAGAGCCTAGCGGGGACTCTGGGGCCAACGTCCTGACTTTC. Amino acid sequence: CASSQEPSGDSGANVLTF.

The genes are TRBV9 and TRBJ2-2; 8 nucleotides line up with TRBD2. CDR1 is SGDLS, CDR2 YYNGEE, per germline. The CDR3 loop spans 18 amino acids. The junction had 12 bases not matched to a gene; V was cut back by 1 base and J by 4 bases. The CDR3 is CASSVNPGGAGSTGELFF. The CDR3 DNA reads as TGTGCCAGCAGCGTAAATCCGGGGGGGGCGGGGAGCACCGGGGAGCTGTTTTTT.

The chain has TRBV28 and TRBJ1-1, with D unresolved. CDR1 MDHEN and CDR2 SYDVKM come from the germline V gene. The CDR3 consists of 13 residues. V lost 3 bases and J 1 base, leaving 6 bases between the germline ends. The CDR3 sequence: CASSFRQNTEAFF. DNA for the CDR3: TGTGCCAGCAGTTTCAGACAGAACACTGAAGCTTTCTTT.

The chain couples TRBV7-3 to TRBJ2-3; D gene unclear. There are 13 residues in the CDR3. Germline loops: CDR1 SGHTA, CDR2 FQGTGA. V lost 5 bases to trimming and J lost 2 bases, with 8 bases between them. Here the CDR3 reads CASSPGDTDTQYF. In DNA, the CDR3 is TGTGCCAGCAGCCCTGGAGACACAGATACGCAGTATTTT.

CDR3 amino acids: CASSRTPGQGDNEQFF. In nucleotides, the CDR3 is TGCGCCAGCAGCCGAACCCCGGGCCAGGGGGACAATGAGCAGTTCTTC. The gene calls are TRBV5-1 and TRBJ2-1; 7 bases match TRBD1. The CDR3 extends over 16 amino acids. CDR1 SGHRS and CDR2 YFSETQ come from the germline V gene. V was clipped by 4 bases and J by 5 bases; unmatched bases: 12. The variable domain in full, completed from reference TRBV5-1 and TRBJ2-1, reads KAGVTQTPRYLIKTRGQQVTLSCSPISGHRSVSWYQQTPGQGLQFLFEYFSETQRNKGNFPGRFSGRQFSNSRSEMNVSTLELGDSALYLCASSRTPGQGDNEQFFGPGTRLTVL.

This clone has more than one count but fewer than ten. This sequence joins TRBV11-2 and TRBJ2-7; D is uncertain. The V gene lost 6 bases and the J gene lost 3 bases, with 15 bases spanning the gap. Germline-derived CDR1 and CDR2 are SGHAT and FQNNGV. This CDR3 spans 14 amino acids. The CDR3 here is CASRVRLEHYEQYF. The CDR3 DNA reads TGTGCCAGCAGGGTTAGGCTAGAGCACTACGAGCAGTACTTC.

This chain joins TRBV5-1 and TRBJ1-2; TRBD1 aligns across 12 bases. This CDR3 contains 15 residues. Losses at the gene ends were 4 bases for V and 7 bases for J; bases not matched to a gene: 8. Germline loops: CDR1 SGHRS, CDR2 YFSETQ. The CDR3 DNA reads TGCGCCAGCAGCCCCCCGGGACAGGGGGCGCTTGGCTACACCTTC. Translated: CASSPPGQGALGYTF.

This clone was observed a single time. The J gene is TRBJ1-4, the V gene TRBV10-3; D possibly corresponds to TRBD1 (6 bases). Germline V gene data show CDR1 as ENHRY and CDR2 as SYGVKD. The CDR3 is made up of 15 amino acids. Trimming shortened V by 2 bases and J by 4 bases, and 11 bases separated the two germline ends. This CDR3 reads CAISETGINNEKLFF. The DNA of the CDR3 is TGTGCCATCAGTGAGACAGGGATTAATAATGAAAAACTGTTTTTT.

The genes are TRBV7-3 and TRBJ2-7; a weak D match, TRBD2 (6 bases). Trimming left V 5 bases short and J 5 bases short, with 10 bases between. Germline V gene data show CDR1 as SGHTA and CDR2 as FQGTGA. The CDR3 totals 12 residues. The CDR3 DNA follows: TGTGCCAGCAGCCCTACGGGGGACGAGCAGTACTTC. Translation gives CASSPTGDEQYF.

The chain combines TRBV7-9 with TRBJ2-1; 8 positions match TRBD1. The CDR3 has 17 amino acids. Germline-derived CDR1 and CDR2 are SEHNR and FQNEAQ (reference sequence). V was clipped by 5 bases and J by 7 bases; unmatched bases: 16. CDR3 region: CASSRYRTGQGRNEQFF. In DNA, the CDR3 is TGTGCCAGCAGCCGCTACAGAACCGGACAGGGAAGGAATGAGCAGTTCTTC.

This clone has only one observation. The V gene is TRBV7-6, the J gene TRBJ1-1; D is perhaps TRBD1 (5 bases). V lost 3 bases to trimming and J lost 6 bases, with 8 bases between them. The length of the CDR3 is 12 residues. Germline CDR1 reads SGHVS; CDR2 reads FNYEAQ. The CDR3 bases are TGTGCCAGCAGCTTCGGGGGTCCTGAAGCTTTCTTT. Encoded protein: CASSFGGPEAFF. The full variable domain, with the rest looked up from reference TRBV7-6 and TRBJ1-1, is GAGVSQSPRYKVTKRGQDVALRCDPISGHVSLYWYRQALGQGPEFLTYFNYEAQQDKSGLPNDRFSAERPEGSISTLTIQRTEQRDSAMYRCASSFGGPEAFFGQGTRLTVV.

J is TRBJ2-7 and V is TRBV7-6; possible D gene TRBD1, 6 bases. CDR3 size: 14 residues. CDR1 is SGHVS and CDR2 is FNYEAQ in the germline V gene. Trimming removed 5 bases at V and 4 bases at J, with 15 bases between. CDR3 nucleotides: TGTGCCAGCAGCCCACGGACAGATCCGTACGAGCAGTACTTC. Protein: CASSPRTDPYEQYF.

The chain links TRBV5-4 to TRBJ2-7; TRBD2 is a possible D gene (6 bases). V lost 4 bases and J lost 3, with 17 bases in between. This CDR3 is 15 amino acids long. Germline V gene data show CDR1 as SGHNT and CDR2 as YYREEE (reference sequence). In nucleotides, the CDR3 is TGTGCCAGCAGCCCCTCTGCGGGGATCCTCTACGAGCAGTACTTC. It codes for CASSPSAGILYEQYF.

This chain joins TRBV5-5 and TRBJ2-6; perhaps TRBD1 as D (7 bases). CDR1 is SGHKS, CDR2 YYEKEE, per germline (reference sequence). The CDR3 contains 17 residues. V was clipped by 1 base and J by 0 bases, with 11 bases between them. CDR3 sequence: CASSLQGGSSGANVLTF. DNA for the CDR3: TGTGCCAGCAGCTTGCAGGGGGGCTCCTCTGGGGCCAACGTCCTGACTTTC.

V usage is TRBV4-1 and J usage is TRBJ2-1; 14 bases are shared with TRBD2. This CDR3 spans 16 amino acids. The germline gives CDR1 MGHRA, CDR2 YSYEKL. Trimming cost V 3 bases and J 10 bases; bases outside gene matches: 8. CDR3 coding DNA: TGCGCCAGCAGCCAGCAACCGGGACTAGCGGGGGTAGAGCAGTTCTTC. Encoded protein: CASSQQPGLAGVEQFF.

This chain connects TRBV19 to TRBJ1-2, with D unresolved. The CDR3 spans 15 residues. The V end was cut by 2 bases, the J end by 3 bases, with 13 bases between. Germline V CDR1 and CDR2: LNHDA, SQIVND (reference sequence). The CDR3: CASSILGQVDYGYTF. The CDR3 bases are TGTGCCAGTAGTATATTGGGCCAGGTTGACTATGGCTACACCTTC.